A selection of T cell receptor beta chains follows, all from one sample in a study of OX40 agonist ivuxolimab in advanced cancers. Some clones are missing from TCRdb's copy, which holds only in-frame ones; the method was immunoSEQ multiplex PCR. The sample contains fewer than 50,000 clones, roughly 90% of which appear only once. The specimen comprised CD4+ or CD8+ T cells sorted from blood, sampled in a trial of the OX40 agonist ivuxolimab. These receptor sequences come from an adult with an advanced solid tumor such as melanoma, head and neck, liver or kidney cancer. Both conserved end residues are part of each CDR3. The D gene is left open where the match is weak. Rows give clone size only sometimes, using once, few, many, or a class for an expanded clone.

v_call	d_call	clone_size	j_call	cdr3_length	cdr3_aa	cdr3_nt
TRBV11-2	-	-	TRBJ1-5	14	CASSYGGSNQPQHF	TGTGCCAGCAGCTATGGCGGGAGCAATCAGCCCCAGCATTTT
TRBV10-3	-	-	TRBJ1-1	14	CAISEAGTNTEAFF	TGTGCCATCAGTGAGGCAGGGACGAACACTGAAGCTTTCTTT
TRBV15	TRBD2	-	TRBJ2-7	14	CATSLGGEKYEQYF	TGTGCCACCAGTCTCGGGGGGGAAAAGTACGAGCAGTACTTC
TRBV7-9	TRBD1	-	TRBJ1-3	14	CASSSEGAGNTIYF	TGTGCCAGCAGTTCGGAGGGGGCCGGAAACACCATATATTTT
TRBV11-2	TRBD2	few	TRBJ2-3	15	CASSLDREATDTQYF	TGTGCCAGCAGCTTAGATCGGGAGGCCACAGATACGCAGTATTTT
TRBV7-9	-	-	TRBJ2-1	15	CASSSWENLGSEQFF	TGTGCCAGCAGCTCTTGGGAGAATCTCGGGAGTGAGCAGTTCTTC
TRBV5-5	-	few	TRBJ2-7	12	CASSLSSYEQYF	TGTGCCAGCAGCTTGTCATCCTACGAGCAGTACTTC
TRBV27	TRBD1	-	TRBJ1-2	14	CASSLTDRTYGYTF	TGTGCCAGCAGTCTTACGGACAGGACTTATGGCTACACCTTC
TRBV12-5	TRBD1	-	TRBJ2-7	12	CASGSPGGQQYF	TGTGCTAGTGGTTCCCCAGGGGGACAGCAGTACTTC
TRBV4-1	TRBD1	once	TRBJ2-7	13	CASSQGQGVEQYF	TGCGCCAGCAGCCAAGGACAGGGGGTAGAGCAGTACTTC
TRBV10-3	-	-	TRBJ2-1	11	CAISRPNEQFF	TGTGCCATCAGTCGACCGAATGAGCAGTTCTTC
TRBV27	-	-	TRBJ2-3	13	CASSPGVGGAQYF	TGTGCCAGCAGTCCCGGGGTGGGGGGTGCGCAGTATTTT
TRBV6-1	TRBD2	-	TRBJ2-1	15	CASSEGGGGYNEQFF	TGTGCCAGCAGTGAAGGCGGGGGGGGTTACAATGAGCAGTTCTTC
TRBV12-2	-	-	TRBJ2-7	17	CASRLGVGSSGRYEQYF	TGTGCAAGTCGCTTAGGGGTGGGGTCCTCCGGGAGGTACGAGCAGTACTTC
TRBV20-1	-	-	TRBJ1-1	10	CSARDIGAFF	TGCAGTGCTAGGGACATCGGAGCTTTCTTT
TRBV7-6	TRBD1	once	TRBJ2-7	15	CASSLNTGEPYEQYF	TGTGCCAGCAGCTTAAACACAGGGGAGCCCTACGAGCAGTACTTC
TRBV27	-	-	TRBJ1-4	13	CASSLAGPGKLFF	TGTGCCAGCAGTCTGGCTGGACCAGGCAAACTGTTTTTT
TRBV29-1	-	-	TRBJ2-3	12	CSVGPTTDTQYF	TGCAGCGTGGGGCCTACCACAGATACGCAGTATTTT
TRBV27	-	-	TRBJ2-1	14	CASSSGTPYNEQFF	TGTGCCAGCAGTTCCGGGACACCTTACAATGAGCAGTTCTTC
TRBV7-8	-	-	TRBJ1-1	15	CASSPGPGGVTEAFF	TGTGCCAGCAGCCCAGGGCCGGGAGGGGTCACTGAAGCTTTCTTT
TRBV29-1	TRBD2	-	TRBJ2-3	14	CSARSGGFTDTQYF	TGCAGTGCAAGGAGCGGGGGGTTCACAGATACGCAGTATTTT
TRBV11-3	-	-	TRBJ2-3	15	CASSLRRAGTDTQYF	TGTGCCAGCAGTCTTAGGAGGGCCGGGACAGATACGCAGTATTTT
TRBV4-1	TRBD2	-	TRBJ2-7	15	CASSQEGLARYEQYF	TGCGCCAGCAGCCAAGAGGGACTAGCGCGCTACGAGCAGTACTTC
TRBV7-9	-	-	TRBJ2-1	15	CASMSGASSYNEQFF	TGTGCCAGCATGTCTGGCGCGAGCTCCTACAATGAGCAGTTCTTC
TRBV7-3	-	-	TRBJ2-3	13	CASRYTSSDTQYF	TGTGCCAGCAGGTATACTAGCTCGGATACGCAGTATTTT
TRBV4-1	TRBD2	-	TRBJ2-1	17	CASSPGAAGGMGNEQFF	TGCGCCAGCAGCCCAGGGGCCGCGGGAGGTATGGGAAATGAGCAGTTCTTC
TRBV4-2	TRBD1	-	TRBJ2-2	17	CASSQELSGQVTGELFF	TGTGCCAGCAGCCAAGAATTGTCGGGACAGGTGACCGGGGAGCTGTTTTTT
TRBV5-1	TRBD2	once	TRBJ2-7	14	CASSLSLAGREQYF	TGCGCCAGCAGCTTGTCGCTAGCGGGTCGGGAGCAGTACTTC
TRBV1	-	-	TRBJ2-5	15	CTWHMASGSGGTQYF	TGCACCTGGCACATGGCTAGCGGGAGTGGCGGGACCCAGTACTTC
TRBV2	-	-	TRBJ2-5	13	CASSAHPKETQYF	TGTGCCAGCAGTGCTCACCCCAAAGAAACCCAGTACTTC